These 18 T cell receptor beta chains were sequenced from one sample in a study of shared clonotypes between healthy human individuals. The assay was immunoSEQ multiplex PCR, and TCRdb's table has in-frame clones only and misses some. The sample has about 680,000 clones, 74% seen once. The source material was memory CD4+ T cells sorted from blood. Subset noted: CD45RA-negative fraction. The receptor source for this set is a woman under 40 in good health.

A few counts support this clone. The rearrangement joins TRBV11-1 to TRBJ2-5; tentatively, D is TRBD1 (6 bases). This CDR3 has 13 residues. Between the trimmed V and J ends, which lost 3 bases and 4 bases, there was a span of 9 bases. Germline CDR1 SGHAT, CDR2 FQDESV (reference sequence). DNA of the CDR3: TGTGCCAGCAGCTTCACAGGGTCAGAGACCCAGTACTTC. It specifies CASSFTGSETQYF.

This clone has just a few counts. The CDR3 DNA is TGTGCCAGCTCCGCAGGGAGGGGGAACACTGAAGCTTTCTTT. This translates into CASSAGRGNTEAFF. The J gene is TRBJ1-1, the V gene TRBV2, with TRBD1 as a possible D gene (5 bases). The CDR3 contains 14 residues. Trimming took off 8 bases at V and 1 base at J, with 14 bases between the two ends. The germline gives CDR1 SNHLY, CDR2 FYNNEI.

The chain carries TRBV29-1 and TRBJ2-3; TRBD1 aligns across 7 bases. The germline CDR1 and CDR2 sequences are SQVTM and ANQGSEA. The CDR3 sequence is 14 residues long. Trimming removed 4 bases from V and 2 bases from J; junction bases left unmatched: 6. CDR3 loop: CSVALTGNTDTQYF. CDR3 in DNA: TGCAGCGTTGCCCTGACAGGGAACACAGATACGCAGTATTTT.

The CDR3 loop is CASSPGETSYEQYF. The CDR3 coding sequence is TGTGCCAGCTCACCAGGGGAGACCTCCTACGAGCAGTACTTC. This chain joins TRBV18 and TRBJ2-7; possibly TRBD2 for D (5 bases). CDR3 length: 14 amino acids. V lost 2 bases and J lost 0, with 8 bases in between. Germline CDR1 reads KGHSH; CDR2 reads LQKENI. The complete variable domain, with remaining parts taken from reference TRBV18 and TRBJ2-7, reads NAGVMQNPRHLVRRRGQEARLRCSPMKGHSHVYWYRQLPEEGLKFMVYLQKENIIDESGMPKERFSAEFPKEGPSILRIQQVVRGDSAAYFCASSPGETSYEQYFGPGTRLTVT.

V gene TRBV6-5 combines with J gene TRBJ2-7, with TRBD2 identical over 7 bases. From germline, CDR1 is MNHEY and CDR2 SVGAGI. The CDR3 contains 13 residues. Trimming at V came to 9 bases and at J to 1 base, leaving 6 bases not matched to a gene. The CDR3 is CASAGLPSYEQYF. The CDR3 nucleotides read TGTGCCAGTGCGGGACTACCTTCCTACGAGCAGTACTTC.

The chain links TRBV7-9 to TRBJ1-3; 8 bases are shared with TRBD1. V lost 5 bases to trimming and J lost 2 bases; unmatched junction nucleotides: 11. Germline-derived CDR1 and CDR2 are SEHNR and FQNEAQ (reference sequence). The CDR3 has 17 residues. CDR3 residues: CASSQAVLQGAGNTIYF. The DNA of the CDR3 is TGTGCCAGCAGCCAAGCCGTCTTACAGGGGGCTGGAAACACCATATATTTT.

The chain carries TRBV7-2 and TRBJ1-2; 8 bases align to TRBD1. V lost 5 bases, J lost 4 bases, and 12 bases stayed unmatched. The germline gives CDR1 SGHTA, CDR2 FQGNSA. This CDR3 has 16 residues. In nucleotides, the CDR3 is TGTGCCAGCAGCACTAGGACAGGGCGTTCAGGCTATGGCTACACCTTC. Translating gives CASSTRTGRSGYGYTF.

The genes are TRBV30 and TRBJ1-5; possible D gene TRBD1, 5 bases. The germline V gene encodes CDR1 GTSNPN and CDR2 SVGIG (reference sequence). Trimming took off 2 bases at V and 10 bases at J, with 15 bases between the two ends. CDR3 length: 13 amino acids. CDR3 loop: CAWSWGGELPQHF. The CDR3 region has the DNA TGTGCCTGGAGTTGGGGGGGAGAGTTACCCCAGCATTTT.

This chain connects TRBV28 to TRBJ1-5, with D perhaps matching TRBD1 (5 bases). CDR3 length: 15 amino acids. Trimming took off 5 bases at V and 6 bases at J, with 17 bases between the two ends. Germline lookup yields CDR1 MDHEN and CDR2 SYDVKM. The CDR3 nucleotides read TGTGCCAGCAGTCCCTCTGGAGGGGTCGGTCAGCCCCAGCATTTT. This translates into CASSPSGGVGQPQHF.

This clone appeared a few times. This sequence joins TRBV15 and TRBJ2-7; no reliable D call. The CDR3 is made up of 15 amino acids. Trimming removed 0 bases at V and 5 bases at J, with 14 bases between. Germline V gene sequence: CDR1 LNHNV, CDR2 YYDKDF (reference sequence). CDR3 residues: CATSRDPRPENEQYF. The CDR3 nucleotides are TGTGCCACCAGCAGAGACCCCCGTCCAGAAAACGAGCAGTACTTC.

This clone was detected only a few times. The likely explanation is a read error, given a far larger clone one base away. The chain combines TRBV5-6 with TRBJ1-3; D ambiguous. Germline CDR1 is SGHDT and CDR2 is YYEEEE. V was cut by 0 bases and J by 3 bases, with 1 base left in between. The CDR3 runs 12 residues. In nucleotides, the CDR3 is TGTGCCAGCAGCTTGGGTGGAAACACCATATATTTT. This translates into CASSLGGNTIYF.

This clone was counted once. The J gene is TRBJ2-1, the V gene TRBV28; 8 bases agree with TRBD1. The germline V gene has CDR1 MDHEN and CDR2 SYDVKM. This CDR3 has 13 amino acids. The junction had 7 bases not matched to a gene; V was cut back by 6 bases and J by 9 bases. CDR3 residues: CASRMTGDGEQFF. Written as DNA, the CDR3 is TGTGCCAGCAGGATGACAGGGGATGGTGAGCAGTTCTTC.

The chain combines TRBV7-2 with TRBJ2-1, with D unclear. The CDR3 runs to 14 residues. Between the trimmed V and J ends, which lost 6 bases and 5 bases, there was a span of 14 bases. CDR1 SGHTA and CDR2 FQGNSA come from the germline V gene. CDR3 nucleotide sequence: TGTGCCAGCAGTCTGTACACGGGCGACAATGAGCAGTTCTTC. It translates to CASSLYTGDNEQFF.

The sample holds a few counts of this clone. The chain recombines TRBV11-2 with TRBJ2-1, with D possibly called TRBD1 or TRBD2 (5 bases each). In germline, CDR1 is SGHAT, CDR2 FQNNGV. This CDR3 has 14 amino acids. With 6 bases removed from V and 8 bases from J, the gap between germline ends came to 17 bases. As DNA, the CDR3 is TGTGCCAGCAGACAACCGGGACCATCCCATGAGCAGTTCTTC. It translates to CASRQPGPSHEQFF.

This chain connects TRBV28 to TRBJ2-1, with a weak D call TRBD2 (6 bases). This CDR3 is 14 amino acids long. CDR1 is MDHEN, CDR2 SYDVKM, per germline. Trimming removed 10 bases at V and 6 bases at J, with 19 bases between. Here the CDR3 reads CATRGTLETNEQFF. CDR3 nucleotides: TGTGCCACACGGGGGACTCTAGAGACCAATGAGCAGTTCTTC.

The rearrangement uses TRBV2 and TRBJ2-5, with D maybe TRBD1 (5 bases). The CDR3 runs 13 residues. Germline loops: CDR1 SNHLY, CDR2 FYNNEI. Trimming removed 7 bases at V and 2 bases at J, with 11 bases between. The CDR3 reads CASTSREQETQYF. The CDR3 nucleotides read TGTGCCAGCACGTCCAGGGAACAAGAGACCCAGTACTTC.

This chain connects TRBV10-3 to TRBJ2-3; 7 bases align to TRBD2. Germline CDR1 reads ENHRY; CDR2 reads SYGVKD. The V and J ends lost 4 bases and 9 bases, in that order; junction bases with no gene match: 7. CDR3 length equals 13 residues. This CDR3 is CAISVAGVWTQYF. CDR3 in DNA: TGTGCCATCAGTGTCGCGGGAGTGTGGACGCAGTATTTT.

The genes are TRBV5-1 and TRBJ2-5; TRBD2 aligns across 7 bases. There are 16 residues in the CDR3. V gave up 6 bases and J gave up 5 bases; unmatched junction bases: 16. The germline V gene encodes CDR1 SGHRS and CDR2 YFSETQ. The CDR3 DNA reads as TGCGCCAGCACCAGCTTTTCAATAGCGGGCGGGGAGACCCAGTACTTC. It is translated as CASTSFSIAGGETQYF.